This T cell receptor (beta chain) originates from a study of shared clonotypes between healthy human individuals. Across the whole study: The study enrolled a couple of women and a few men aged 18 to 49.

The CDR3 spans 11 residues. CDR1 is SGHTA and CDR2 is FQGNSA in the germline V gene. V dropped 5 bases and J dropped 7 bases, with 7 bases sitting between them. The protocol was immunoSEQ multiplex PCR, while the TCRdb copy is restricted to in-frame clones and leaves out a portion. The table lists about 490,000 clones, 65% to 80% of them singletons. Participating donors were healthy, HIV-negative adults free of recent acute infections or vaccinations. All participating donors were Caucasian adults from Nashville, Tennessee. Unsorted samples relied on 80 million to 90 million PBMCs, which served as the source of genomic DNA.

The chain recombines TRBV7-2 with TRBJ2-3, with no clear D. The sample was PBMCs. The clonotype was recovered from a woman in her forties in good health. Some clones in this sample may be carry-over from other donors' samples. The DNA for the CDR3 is TGTGCCAGCAGCCAACGCTATACGCAGTATTTT. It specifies CASSQRYTQYF.